These 7 T cell receptor beta chains came from one sample sequenced in a study of CD8+ T cells in alopecia areata. Extraction of RNA preceded its reverse transcription into cDNA, which served as the sequencing template. Using immunoSEQ multiplex PCR, the repertoire was profiled, and TCRdb retains in-frame clones only, with some absent. The data contain 130,000 or so clones, about 46% of them seen just once; the ten biggest clones take up about 19%. The sample consisted of CD8+ T cells sorted from blood, taken at week 0. The receptors were sampled from a human donor with alopecia areata.

This clone was recorded once. V and J are TRBV27 and TRBJ2-2, with D perhaps being TRBD1 or TRBD2 (6 bases each). The germline gives CDR1 MNHEY, CDR2 SMNVEV (reference sequence). Deletions cut 6 bases from V and 2 bases from J, with 10 bases between. The CDR3 consists of 14 residues. In DNA, the CDR3 is TGTGCCAGCAGCGGGGGCCTCAACACCGGGGAGCTGTTTTTT. Translation gives CASSGGLNTGELFF.

The CDR3 nucleotides read TGCAGCGCTTGGACAGAACACTCCTACAATGAGCAGTTCTTC. Its protein is CSAWTEHSYNEQFF. This chain connects TRBV29-1 to TRBJ2-1; D is perhaps TRBD1 (6 bases). The CDR3 contains 14 residues. The V gene lost 7 bases and the J gene lost 0 bases, with 13 bases spanning the gap. Germline assignment: CDR1 SQVTM and CDR2 ANQGSEA.

The rearrangement links TRBV6-6 to TRBJ2-7; D is perhaps TRBD1 (6 bases). This CDR3 comprises 12 residues. V lost 4 bases and J lost 5, with 9 bases in between. Germline CDR1 reads MNHNY; CDR2 reads SVGAGI (reference sequence). CDR3 region: CASSLQGHEQYF. In DNA, the CDR3 is TGTGCCAGCAGTTTACAGGGCCACGAGCAGTACTTC.

This sequence joins TRBV7-2 and TRBJ2-5; 8 bases map to TRBD1. CDR3 size: 13 residues. Unmatched junction bases numbered 5, after V lost 4 bases and J lost 7 bases. Germline V gene data show CDR1 as SGHTA and CDR2 as FQGNSA. The CDR3 region is CASSSRTGRTQYF. The CDR3 DNA sequence: TGTGCCAGCAGCTCCCGGACAGGGAGGACCCAGTACTTC.

This clone has just one count. The chain employs TRBV27 and TRBJ2-3; TRBD1 matches 7 bases. Germline V lookup: CDR1 MNHEY, CDR2 SMNVEV (reference sequence). The J segment lost 3 bases and the V segment lost 4 bases, leaving 1 base of the junction unmatched. The CDR3 is 13 amino acids. The CDR3 spells CASSYRGTDTQYF. The CDR3 DNA sequence: TGTGCCAGCAGTTACAGGGGAACAGATACGCAGTATTTT.

This chain joins TRBV5-6 and TRBJ2-7, with 15 positions matching TRBD2. V shed 4 bases, J shed 1 base, and the junction held 3 bases outside the gene matches. Per germline, CDR1 SGHDT and CDR2 YYEEEE. CDR3 length: 16 residues. CDR3 sequence reads: CASSLGLAGGSYEQYF. The CDR3 nucleotides read TGTGCCAGCAGCCTGGGACTAGCGGGGGGTTCCTACGAGCAGTACTTC.

J is TRBJ2-5 and V is TRBV4-2; D unresolved. Germline V gene sequence: CDR1 LGHNA, CDR2 YNFKEQ. V lost 0 bases and J 5 bases, leaving 7 bases between the germline ends. This CDR3 comprises 13 residues. The DNA of the CDR3 is TGTGCCAGCAGCCAAGATCCATTCGAGACCCAGTACTTC. This sequence encodes CASSQDPFETQYF.